This entry is about one TCR beta chain. The antigen is not known. This CDR3 comprises 14 residues. Germline V gene data show CDR1 as GTSNPN and CDR2 as SVGIG (reference sequence). The V gene end was trimmed by 4 bases and the J gene end by 5 bases; junction bases not matched to a gene: 6. The assay was immunoSEQ multiplex PCR, and TCRdb's table has in-frame clones only and misses some. Of approximately 180,000 clones listed, around 90% are singletons. The sample originates from a study of T cell responses to AZD1222 COVID-19 vaccine. Study-wide findings and caveats: Mapped onto spike, vaccine-associated CD4 TCRs spanned it and were dominant at 160-218 and 743-854. Spike-specific TCR depth and breadth grew after two AZD1222 doses. Samples come after the peak T cell response, not at day 14. Possibly, clonal diversity was underestimated; donors were largely white British and included more females.

Sequenced here: peripheral blood, sampled 28 days after the second dose of the MenACWY control vaccine. This sequence originates from an adult who received the MenACWY meningococcal vaccine as a control. This rearrangement joins TRBV30 to TRBJ2-3; TRBD2 matches at 10 bases. The DNA of the CDR3 is TGTGCCTGGACCGGACTAGCGGTAGGAGATACGCAGTATTTT. Protein product: CAWTGLAVGDTQYF.